This T cell receptor (beta chain) was sequenced during a study of CD8 T cells in ankylosing spondylitis. Overall study findings and caveats: There were earlier reports of some motif variants in reactive arthritis synovial fluid and blood. A motif in TCR beta, a set of 8 or 9 highly homologous variants, appeared characteristic of ankylosing spondylitis blood. As for the disease-linked clones, they showed a CD8+ phenotype and occurred at relatively low frequencies in peripheral blood.

CDR1 is SGHRS and CDR2 is YFSETQ in the germline V gene. The V gene end was trimmed by 0 bases and the J gene end by 4 bases; junction bases not matched to a gene: 6. The CDR3 is 15 residues long. The authors made TCR beta libraries by quantitative 5'-RACE with molecular barcodes. Via MiXCR, TCRdb re-called the 5' RACE reads, giving one row per CDR3 protein. The sample lists about 800,000 distinct CDR3 sequences; 12% were seen once. This clonotype was found a few times. Its antigen is unidentified. The TCR sequence derives from a male donor with ankylosing spondylitis. Sequenced: blood, either unsorted or a sorted T cell fraction (not recorded which). The V gene is TRBV5-1, the J gene TRBJ2-7, with TRBD1 matching 8 bases. The CDR3 sequence: CASSLGQGRWYEQYF. In DNA, the CDR3 is TGCGCCAGCAGCTTGGGACAGGGGAGGTGGTACGAGCAGTACTTC. The entire variable domain, with the rest obtained from reference TRBV5-1 and TRBJ2-7, is as follows: KAGVTQTPRYLIKTRGQQVTLSCSPISGHRSVSWYQQTPGQGLQFLFEYFSETQRNKGNFPGRFSGRQFSNSRSEMNVSTLELGDSALYLCASSLGQGRWYEQYFGPGTRLTVT.